This entry features one TCR beta chain sequence. The data are from a study of control samples from healthy donors and cancer patients. The J segment lost 8 bases and the V segment lost 3 bases, leaving 11 bases of the junction unmatched. The germline V gene encodes CDR1 SGHRS and CDR2 YFSETQ. There are 15 residues in the CDR3. Assay: immunoSEQ multiplex PCR; the TCRdb copy retains only in-frame clones and omits some. The sample contains 95,000 to 120,000 clones, roughly 79% of which appear only once. Sequenced input: blood. The sequence was obtained from a man aged 18 to 30 in good health. The chain employs TRBV5-1 and TRBJ1-2; 9 nucleotides agree with TRBD1. For the CDR3, the DNA is TGCGCCAGCAGCTCCCGGGACAGGGTGGGAAGAGGCTACACCTTC. Protein product: CASSSRDRVGRGYTF.